The entry that follows covers one TCR beta chain sequence. This entry belongs to a study of OX40 agonist ivuxolimab in advanced cancers. This CDR3 has 19 amino acids. Germline CDR1 reads LGHNA; CDR2 reads YNFKEQ. V was trimmed by 0 bases and J by 1 base, leaving 19 bases between them. This table comes from immunoSEQ multiplex PCR, and its TCRdb copy is limited to in-frame clones, with some not included. The sample holds about 36,000 clones; 78% are singletons and the top ten take about 13%. The chain recombines TRBV4-2 with TRBJ1-5, with D unresolved. The sequencing here drew on CD4+ or CD8+ T cells sorted from blood, taken in a trial of the OX40 agonist ivuxolimab. The sequence came from an adult with an advanced solid tumor such as melanoma, head and neck, liver or kidney cancer. This CDR3 reads CASSQDPAPSTGSNQPQHF. CDR3 DNA: TGTGCCAGCAGCCAAGATCCAGCCCCCTCGACGGGGAGCAATCAGCCCCAGCATTTT.